These T cell receptor beta chains were read from a single sample in a study of blood T cell repertoires in COVID-19. The table came from immunoSEQ multiplex PCR; TCRdb's copy has only in-frame clones and leaves some out. The sample lists 75,000 to 95,000 clones; 90% were seen once. Sequencing was carried out using peripheral blood. All receptors derive from a human donor in a cohort sampled during active COVID-19. CDR3s include the opening cysteine and the closing phenylalanine or tryptophan. The D gene is left open where the match is weak. Size values are once, few and many counts, or a class for expanded clones, and some rows have none.

J gene,clone size,D gene,V gene,CDR3 DNA,CDR3 protein
TRBJ1-5,NA,TRBD1,TRBV6-6,TGTGCCAGCAGTTACTCTGACAGGGCGCAGCCCCAGCATTTT,CASSYSDRAQPQHF
TRBJ2-3,NA,NA,TRBV9,TGTGCCAGCAGCGGGGGGGGGCCCGATACGCAGTATTTT,CASSGGGPDTQYF
TRBJ1-2,few,TRBD1,TRBV6-5,TGTGCCAGCAGGAGAGACAGGGGTAGCTATGGCTACACCTTC,CASRRDRGSYGYTF
TRBJ1-1,NA,NA,TRBV25-1,TGTGCCAGCAGTGAATTACAGGCGACTGAAGCTTTCTTT,CASSELQATEAFF
TRBJ2-3,NA,TRBD2,TRBV4-3,TGCGCCAGCAGCCAAGTGGCCAGCGGGAGGGGAACAGATACGCAGTATTTT,CASSQVASGRGTDTQYF
TRBJ1-6,NA,TRBD1,TRBV14,TGTGCCAGCAGCCAGGGGACAGGGACTAATTCACCCCTCCACTTT,CASSQGTGTNSPLHF
TRBJ2-7,NA,TRBD1,TRBV7-8,TGTGCCAGCAGCTCAGGGGGTCAAGAGCAGTACTTC,CASSSGGQEQYF
TRBJ2-1,NA,TRBD2,TRBV23-1,TGCGCCAGCAGTCAGCCCCTGCCCCAAGGTCGAAGCGGGGAGGGCAATGAGCAGTTCTTC,CASSQPLPQGRSGEGNEQFF
TRBJ1-5,once,TRBD1,TRBV3-1/TRBV3-2,TGTGCCAGCAGCCAACAGGGGGCGCAGCCCCAGCATTTT,CASSQQGAQPQHF
TRBJ2-1,NA,NA,TRBV18,TGTGCCAGCTCACCGAGGCGGGCTTCCTACAATGAGCAGTTCTTC,CASSPRRASYNEQFF
TRBJ1-5,once,TRBD1,TRBV7-2,TGTGCCAGCAGCCCGGACAGGGGGAATCAGCCCCAGCATTTT,CASSPDRGNQPQHF
TRBJ1-3,NA,TRBD1,TRBV7-2,TGTGCCAGCAGCGTAACAGGGGGCGGAAACACCATATATTTT,CASSVTGGGNTIYF
TRBJ2-2,once,TRBD1,TRBV7-3,TGTGCCAGCAGCCCCCAGGGGGAGTCCGGGGAGCTGTTTTTT,CASSPQGESGELFF
TRBJ2-1,NA,TRBD2,TRBV9,TGTGCCAGCAGCGCTAGCGGCCCAGACGAGCAGTTCTTC,CASSASGPDEQFF